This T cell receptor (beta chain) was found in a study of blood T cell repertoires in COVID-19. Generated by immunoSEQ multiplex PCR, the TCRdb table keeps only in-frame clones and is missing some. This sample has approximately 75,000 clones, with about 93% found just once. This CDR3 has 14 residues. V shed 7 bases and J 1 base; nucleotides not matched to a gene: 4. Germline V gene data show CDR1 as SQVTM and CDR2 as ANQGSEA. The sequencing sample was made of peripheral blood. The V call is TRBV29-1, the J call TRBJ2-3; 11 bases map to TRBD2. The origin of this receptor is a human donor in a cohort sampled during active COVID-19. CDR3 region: CSAETSGGTDTQYF. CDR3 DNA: TGCAGCGCGGAGACTAGCGGGGGCACAGATACGCAGTATTTT.